This T cell receptor beta chain was captured in a study of patients and donors after allogeneic stem cell transplantation. MiXCR, run by TCRdb on the RT-PCR reads, gives a single entry per CDR3 protein. This sample carries approximately 410,000 distinct CDR3 sequences, around 15% of them seen once, and the ten largest clones take over 6%. V was clipped by 5 bases and J by 7 bases, with 8 bases between them. The CDR3 is made up of 12 amino acids. Germline loops: CDR1 SGHVS, CDR2 FNYEAQ. The TCR originated in a human donor who was either an allogeneic HSCT recipient or a stem cell or donor lymphocyte infusion donor (not recorded which). It is not recorded whose cells these are; they may come from a transplant donor. The rearrangement links TRBV7-6 to TRBJ2-2; no firm D call. The sequencing sample was made of blood, either unsorted or a sorted T cell fraction (not recorded which). CDR3 region: CASSHPGGELFF. The DNA for the CDR3 is TGTGCCAGCAGCCACCCGGGCGGGGAGCTGTTTTTT.